A single sample gave rise to the 23 T cell receptor beta chains below, sequenced in a study of T cells in Graves' hyperthyroidism and ophthalmopathy. Authors of the study amplified TCR beta CDR3 regions from RNA transcripts. HTBI primers were the set used in a first-round RT-PCR of the TCR CDR3. MiXCR was run by TCRdb on the multiplex PCR reads, yielding one entry per CDR3 protein. Here the sample spans 150,000 or so distinct CDR3 sequences, about 20% being singletons. Sequences were obtained from blood. The receptors shown here come from a woman aged 45-65 years with Graves' hyperthyroidism that later progressed to Graves' ophthalmopathy.

The table lists this clonotype with many counts. The CDR3 here is CSAGGETQYF. The CDR3 bases are TGCAGCGCCGGTGGCGAGACCCAGTACTTC. The chain uses TRBV29-1 and TRBJ2-5, with D unclear. CDR1 is SQVTM, CDR2 ANQGSEA, per germline. With 7 bases removed from V and 5 bases from J, the gap between germline ends came to 8 bases. The CDR3 is 10 amino acids.

This clonotype was detected many times. V is TRBV10-3 and J is TRBJ1-1; D is unresolved. This CDR3 region has 14 residues. The germline V and J ends were trimmed by 0 bases and 3 bases, with 8 bases remaining between them. Germline V gene data show CDR1 as ENHRY and CDR2 as SYGVKD. CDR3 protein: CAISESWEDTEAFF. Here the CDR3 DNA reads TGTGCCATCAGTGAGTCATGGGAAGACACTGAAGCTTTCTTT.

The rearrangement uses TRBV6-1 and TRBJ2-7, with D possibly being TRBD1 or TRBD2 (6 bases each). The germline V gene encodes CDR1 MNHNS and CDR2 SASEGT. The germline V and J ends were trimmed by 6 bases and 2 bases, with 20 bases remaining between them. This CDR3 comprises 16 residues. CDR3 loop: CASRTTRGYRAYEQYF. The CDR3 DNA reads TGTGCCAGCAGGACAACTCGGGGGTACAGGGCCTACGAGCAGTACTTC.

This rearrangement joins TRBV3-1 to TRBJ2-5; 9 positions match TRBD2. Germline CDR1 LGHDT, CDR2 YNNKEL (reference sequence). Trimming cost V 0 bases and J 2 bases; bases outside gene matches: 10. This CDR3 spans 18 amino acids. CDR3 amino acids: CASSQEVGSGSKQETQYF. DNA of the CDR3: TGTGCCAGCAGCCAAGAAGTGGGTAGCGGGAGTAAGCAAGAGACCCAGTACTTC.

The chain links TRBV15 to TRBJ1-1; D might be TRBD1 (5 bases). V lost 1 base and J 5 bases, leaving 11 bases between the germline ends. The CDR3 extends over 14 amino acids. CDR1 and CDR2 from the germline V gene are LNHNV and YYDKDF (reference sequence). This CDR3 is CATSRAGGRTEAFF. CDR3 nucleotide sequence: TGTGCCACCAGCAGAGCGGGGGGAAGGACTGAAGCTTTCTTT.

The genes are TRBV29-1 and TRBJ2-7, with D perhaps TRBD1 (5 bases). The germline V gene encodes CDR1 SQVTM and CDR2 ANQGSEA. V was pared by 3 bases and J by 6 bases, with 12 bases between. The CDR3 covers 12 residues. CDR3 region: CSVDQGRGEQYF. In nucleotides, the CDR3 is TGCAGCGTTGATCAGGGAAGGGGCGAGCAGTACTTC.

This clonotype was picked up many times. The chain has TRBV7-2 and TRBJ2-2; 7 bases fit TRBD2. The CDR3 is made up of 17 amino acids. Germline lookup yields CDR1 SGHTA and CDR2 FQGNSA. J lost 6 bases, V lost 5 bases, and 15 bases had no gene match. Here the CDR3 reads CASSQRPPGGRPGELFF. Written as DNA, the CDR3 is TGTGCCAGCAGCCAGCGACCGCCCGGGGGGAGGCCCGGGGAGCTGTTTTTT.

Concerning this clonotype: A single base separates this from a much larger clone, so it may be a read error. This chain links TRBV6-1 with TRBJ2-7, with 11 bases aligning to TRBD1. V gave up 6 bases and J gave up 5 bases; unmatched junction bases: 0. CDR3 length: 12 amino acids. Germline assignment: CDR1 MNHNS and CDR2 SASEGT. The CDR3 DNA reads TGTGCCAGCAGGGGACAGGGGGACGAGCAGTACTTC. It codes for CASRGQGDEQYF.

The DNA for the CDR3 is TGCAGTGCTAGACCGGCAGGGCGGCACGAGCAGTACTTC. Residues: CSARPAGRHEQYF. The chain has TRBV20-1 and TRBJ2-7; D possibly corresponds to TRBD1 (5 bases). Trimming shortened V by 2 bases and J by 5 bases, and 13 bases separated the two germline ends. CDR3 length equals 13 residues. Germline V gene sequence: CDR1 DFQATT, CDR2 SNEGSKA (reference sequence).

The genes are TRBV19 and TRBJ2-1; 8 nucleotides align to TRBD2. The germline gives CDR1 LNHDA, CDR2 SQIVND (reference sequence). V lost 0 bases, J lost 11 bases, and 6 bases stayed unmatched. The CDR3 is made up of 14 amino acids. The CDR3 bases are TGTGCCAGTAGTATAGAGAGTAGCGGGACCCAGCAGTTCTTC. Its protein product is CASSIESSGTQQFF.

In its sample, this clonotype was seen many times. This rearrangement joins TRBV11-2 to TRBJ2-1, with D possibly being TRBD1 or TRBD2 (5 bases each). The germline V gene has CDR1 SGHAT and CDR2 FQNNGV. The CDR3 sequence is 13 residues long. The V and J ends lost 5 bases and 6 bases respectively, with 11 bases between them. CDR3 amino acids: CASSRPGGNEQFF. As DNA, the CDR3 is TGTGCCAGCAGCCGGCCTGGGGGCAATGAGCAGTTCTTC.

At least ten counts were recorded for this clonotype. The V call is TRBV5-1, the J call TRBJ2-5; maybe TRBD1 (7 bases). The V gene's germline CDR1 is SGHRS and CDR2 YFSETQ. The V gene lost 0 bases and the J gene lost 3 bases, with 9 bases spanning the gap. This CDR3 contains 14 residues. The CDR3 spells CASSLVRGEETQYF. DNA for the CDR3: TGCGCCAGCAGCTTGGTCAGGGGGGAAGAGACCCAGTACTTC.

The table lists this clonotype with a few counts. The genes are TRBV5-4 and TRBJ2-5, with D uncertain. With 2 bases removed from V and 3 bases from J, the gap between germline ends came to 8 bases. From germline, CDR1 is SGHNT and CDR2 YYREEE (reference sequence). CDR3 length: 13 residues. The CDR3, as DNA: TGTGCCAGCAGCTTTGTCGGTGAAGAGACCCAGTACTTC. It yields the protein CASSFVGEETQYF. The full variable domain, in which reference TRBV5-4 and TRBJ2-5 provide the parts outside the CDR3, is ETGVTQSPTHLIKTRGQQVTLRCSSQSGHNTVSWYQQALGQGPQFIFQYYREEENGRGNFPPRFSGLQFPNYSSELNVNALELDDSALYLCASSFVGEETQYFGPGTRLLVL.

The CDR3 here is CATSDGGQGYNEQFF. The CDR3 region has the DNA TGTGCCACCAGTGATGGGGGACAGGGCTACAATGAGCAGTTCTTC. J is TRBJ2-1 and V is TRBV24-1, with 9 bases fitting TRBD1. This CDR3 region has 15 residues. The junction had 2 bases not matched to a gene; V was cut back by 3 bases and J by 3 bases. Looked up from germline, CDR1 is KGHDR and CDR2 is SFDVKD.

In its sample, this clonotype was seen a few times. The V gene is TRBV27, the J gene TRBJ1-2; tentatively, D is TRBD1 (5 bases). This CDR3 comprises 13 residues. Germline V gene data show CDR1 as MNHEY and CDR2 as SMNVEV (reference sequence). V shed 5 bases and J shed 4 bases, with 11 bases lying between them. As DNA, the CDR3 is TGTGCCAGCAGTCCCCGGGGCCTCTATGGCTACACCTTC. Encoded protein: CASSPRGLYGYTF.

Concerning this clonotype itself: This sequence may be a read error, since a much larger clone differs from it by one base. The gene calls are TRBV7-2 and TRBJ1-2; TRBD1 matches at 9 bases. The CDR3 is 15 residues long. The germline V gene has CDR1 SGHTA and CDR2 FQGNSA. With 5 bases clipped from V and 7 bases from J, the junction kept 11 bases outside the gene matches. In DNA, the CDR3 is TGTGCCAGCAGCCCGAACAGGGGGCGAGGAGGTGGCTACACCTTC. Protein sequence: CASSPNRGRGGGYTF.

In its sample, this clonotype was seen a few times. The chain joins TRBV28 to TRBJ1-1; D is undetermined. The CDR3 length is 13 residues. V gave up 5 bases and J gave up 0 bases, with 7 bases separating them. The germline CDR1 and CDR2 sequences are MDHEN and SYDVKM. CDR3 protein: CASSHRVNTEAFF. For the CDR3, the DNA is TGTGCCAGCAGTCATCGGGTGAACACTGAAGCTTTCTTT.

This clonotype came up a few times. This sequence joins TRBV9 and TRBJ2-7; 9 positions match TRBD1. V trimming: 0 bases; J trimming: 5 bases; junction bases outside the gene matches: 9. This CDR3 has 16 amino acids. Germline values: CDR1 SGDLS, CDR2 YYNGEE. CDR3 region: CASSVAVGQGRDEQYF. The DNA for the CDR3 is TGTGCCAGCAGCGTAGCTGTGGGACAGGGTAGGGACGAGCAGTACTTC. Full variable domain (remainder filled in from reference TRBV9 and TRBJ2-7): DSGVTQTPKHLITATGQRVTLRCSPRSGDLSVYWYQQSLDQGLQFLIQYYNGEERAKGNILERFSAQQFPDLHSELNLSSLELGDSALYFCASSVAVGQGRDEQYFGPGTRLTVT.

This clonotype has a handful of counts. The chain carries TRBV20-1 and TRBJ2-7; TRBD1 aligns across 9 bases. CDR1 is DFQATT, CDR2 SNEGSKA, per germline (reference sequence). This CDR3 has 13 amino acids. V was pared by 5 bases and J by 2 bases, with 4 bases of the junction left unmatched. CDR3 DNA: TGCAGTGCTGAACGGACAGGGGCCTACGAGCAGTACTTC. Translation: CSAERTGAYEQYF.

The sample holds many counts of this clonotype. The chain links TRBV12-3 or TRBV12-4 to TRBJ2-1; no reliable D call. CDR3 length: 16 amino acids. The germline V and J ends were trimmed by 6 bases and 0 bases, with 15 bases remaining between them. The DNA for the CDR3 is TGTGCCAGCAGCCCAAGGGCTATTCCCTCCTACAATGAGCAGTTCTTC. This codes for CASSPRAIPSYNEQFF.

The sample holds a few counts of this clonotype. The chain has TRBV5-1 and TRBJ1-4; TRBD1 matches at 11 bases. This CDR3 is built from 15 residues. After removal of 0 bases from V and 5 bases from J, the junction contained 0 bases not matched to a gene. The V gene's germline CDR1 is SGHRS and CDR2 YFSETQ. The CDR3 DNA reads as TGCGCCAGCAGCTTGGGGACAGGGGGCAATGAAAAACTGTTTTTT. Protein: CASSLGTGGNEKLFF.

This clonotype was seen at least ten times. The rearrangement uses TRBV12-3 or TRBV12-4 and TRBJ1-2; D unclear. V lost 5 bases, J lost 4 bases, and 8 bases lay in between. The CDR3 has 12 residues. CDR3: CASSERSYGYTF. In nucleotides, the CDR3 is TGTGCCAGCAGTGAACGCTCCTATGGCTACACCTTC.

In this sample, this clonotype turned up many times. V usage is TRBV20-1 and J usage is TRBJ2-7, with TRBD1 identical over 9 bases. This CDR3 has 14 amino acids. The trim removed 2 bases at V and 5 bases at J, leaving 7 bases unmatched. Germline assignment: CDR1 DFQATT and CDR2 SNEGSKA (reference sequence). The CDR3 protein is CSARPPGQGHEQYF. CDR3 DNA: TGCAGTGCTAGACCACCGGGACAGGGCCACGAGCAGTACTTC.